This entry lists 4 T cell receptor beta chains sequenced from one sample in a study of response to subunit inactivated influenza vaccine. TCRdb processed the RT-PCR reads anew with MiXCR; each CDR3 protein has one entry. The table shows fewer than 700,000 distinct CDR3 sequences, with about an eighth occurring only once. This material consisted of PBMCs from blood, taken 40 to 50 days after vaccination. The receptors come from a man aged 45-65 years who received an inactivated influenza vaccine.

The chain recombines TRBV23-1 with TRBJ2-5; D ambiguous. TRBV23-1 is marked as an open reading frame, function uncertain. Trimming took off 0 bases at V and 7 bases at J, with 12 bases between the two ends. CDR3 length equals 14 residues. DNA of the CDR3: TGCGCCAGCAGTCAATCTCACGCCCCCAGGACCCAGTACTTC. It is translated as CASSQSHAPRTQYF.

This chain uses TRBV11-2 with TRBJ2-3, with a weak D call TRBD2 (6 bases). Germline values: CDR1 SGHAT, CDR2 FQNNGV. This CDR3 comprises 14 residues. Trimming pared 5 bases from V and 2 bases from J, leaving 11 bases between. This CDR3 is CASSLGTATDTQYF. The CDR3 DNA reads as TGTGCCAGCAGCCTAGGGACTGCCACAGATACGCAGTATTTT.

This clonotype was counted at least ten times. CDR3 in DNA: TGTGCCAGCAGCTTAGTGGAAGAAAGGAACACTGAAGCTTTCTTT. Protein: CASSLVEERNTEAFF. The V gene is TRBV7-8, the J gene TRBJ1-1; D call uncertain. There are 15 residues in the CDR3. Germline CDR1 reads SGHVS; CDR2 reads FQNEAQ. Between the trimmed V and J ends, which lost 1 base and 1 base, there was a span of 10 bases.

This clonotype was seen many times. This chain joins TRBV3-1 and TRBJ2-7, with D hard to call. There are 13 residues in the CDR3. CDR1 and CDR2 (germline): LGHDT, YNNKEL (reference sequence). V shed 4 bases and J shed 3 bases, with 10 bases lying between them. The DNA for the CDR3 is TGTGCCAGCAGCCGTGGCCGTTACTACGAGCAGTACTTC. It codes for CASSRGRYYEQYF.